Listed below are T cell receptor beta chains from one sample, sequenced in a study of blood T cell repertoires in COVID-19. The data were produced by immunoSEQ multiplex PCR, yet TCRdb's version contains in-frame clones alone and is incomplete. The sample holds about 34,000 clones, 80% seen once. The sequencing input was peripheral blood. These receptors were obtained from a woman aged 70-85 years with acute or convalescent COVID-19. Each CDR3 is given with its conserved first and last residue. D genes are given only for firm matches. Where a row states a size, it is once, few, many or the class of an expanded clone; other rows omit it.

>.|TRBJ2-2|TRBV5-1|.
CASSSVLLPSNTGELFF
TGCGCCAGCAGCTCAGTCTTGTTGCCATCGAACACCGGGGAGCTGTTTTTT
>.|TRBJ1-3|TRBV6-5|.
CASSHLVGSGNTIYF
TGTGCCAGCAGTCATCTGGTCGGCTCTGGAAACACCATATATTTT
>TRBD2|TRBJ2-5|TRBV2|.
CASHDGASGKETQYF
TGTGCCAGCCATGATGGGGCTAGCGGAAAAGAGACCCAGTACTTC
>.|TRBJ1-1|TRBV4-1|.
CASSQDAGTEAFF
TGCGCCAGCAGCCAAGATGCAGGGACTGAAGCTTTCTTT
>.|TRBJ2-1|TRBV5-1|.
CASTQDNEQFF
TGCGCCAGCACACAGGACAATGAGCAGTTCTTC
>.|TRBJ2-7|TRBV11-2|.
CASTPATLTYEQYF
TGTGCCAGCACCCCGGCGACTTTGACCTACGAGCAGTACTTC
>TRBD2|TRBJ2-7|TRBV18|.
CASSLGLAERQYF
TGTGCCAGCTCGCTGGGACTAGCAGAGAGGCAGTACTTC
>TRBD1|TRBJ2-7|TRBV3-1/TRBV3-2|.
CASSHTGTGINEQYF
TGTGCCAGCAGCCATACCGGGACAGGGATCAACGAGCAGTACTTC
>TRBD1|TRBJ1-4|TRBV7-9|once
CASSQGASNEKLFF
TGTGCCAGCAGCCAGGGGGCGTCTAATGAAAAACTGTTTTTT
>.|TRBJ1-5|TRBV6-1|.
CASSEYSDSNQPQHF
TGTGCCAGCAGTGAATATAGCGATAGCAATCAGCCCCAGCATTTT
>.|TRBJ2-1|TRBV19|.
CASSVDRRYGNEQFF
TGTGCCAGTAGTGTTGACAGGAGGTACGGGAATGAGCAGTTCTTC
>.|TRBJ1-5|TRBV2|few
CASSASFGVSNQPQHF
TGTGCCAGCAGTGCTTCGTTCGGGGTTAGCAATCAGCCCCAGCATTTT
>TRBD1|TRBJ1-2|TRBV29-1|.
CSVDGTGTGDYGYTF
TGCAGCGTCGATGGGACCGGGACAGGGGACTATGGCTACACCTTC
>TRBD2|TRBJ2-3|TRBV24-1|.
CATSDPELAGGTDTQYF
TGTGCCACCAGTGATCCAGAACTAGCGGGAGGAACAGATACGCAGTATTTT
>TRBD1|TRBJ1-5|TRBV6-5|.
CASSYSGQGAQPQHF
TGTGCCAGCAGTTACTCCGGACAGGGCGCTCAGCCCCAGCATTTT
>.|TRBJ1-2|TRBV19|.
CASSQTPGLWVTVGYTF
TGTGCCAGTAGCCAGACCCCGGGACTATGGGTAACAGTTGGCTACACCTTC
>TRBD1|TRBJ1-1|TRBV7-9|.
CASRQQGEAEAFF
TGTGCCAGCAGGCAGCAGGGGGAGGCTGAAGCTTTCTTT
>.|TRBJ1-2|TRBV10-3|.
CAIVSEVAYGYTF
TGTGCCATCGTCTCTGAGGTGGCCTATGGCTACACCTTC
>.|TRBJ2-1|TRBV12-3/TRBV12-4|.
CASSLRGYNEQFF
TGTGCCAGCAGTTTACGGGGATACAATGAGCAGTTCTTC
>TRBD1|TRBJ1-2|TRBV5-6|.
CASSSTGRNYGYTF
TGTGCCAGCAGCTCGACAGGGAGGAACTATGGCTACACCTTC
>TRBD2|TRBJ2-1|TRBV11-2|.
CASSLLDLAGAYNEQFF
TGTGCCAGCAGCTTACTAGACCTAGCGGGGGCTTACAATGAGCAGTTCTTC
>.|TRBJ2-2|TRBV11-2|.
CAIPVASNTGELFF
TGTGCCATTCCAGTGGCCTCGAACACCGGGGAGCTGTTTTTT
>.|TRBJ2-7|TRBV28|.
CASSLDVAGEQYF
TGTGCCAGCAGTCTGGACGTCGCGGGCGAGCAGTACTTC
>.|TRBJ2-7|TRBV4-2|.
CASSQDKTFSYISSYEQYF
TGTGCCAGCAGCCAAGATAAAACCTTCTCCTATATTAGCTCCTACGAGCAGTACTTC
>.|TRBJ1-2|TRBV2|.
CASSVQNYGYTF
TGTGCCAGCAGTGTCCAGAACTATGGCTACACCTTC
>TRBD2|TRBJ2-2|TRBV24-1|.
CATSPGLANTGELFF
TGTGCCACCAGTCCGGGACTAGCAAACACCGGGGAGCTGTTTTTT
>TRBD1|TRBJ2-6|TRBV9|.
CASSVETGFSGANVLTF
TGTGCCAGCAGCGTAGAGACAGGGTTTTCTGGGGCCAACGTCCTGACTTTC
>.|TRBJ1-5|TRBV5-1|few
CASSLGGTGLGGQPQHF
TGCGCCAGCAGCTTGGGAGGGACGGGACTGGGGGGGCAGCCCCAGCATTTT
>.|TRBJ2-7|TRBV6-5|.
CASKTGNRGGYEQYF
TGTGCCAGCAAAACGGGGAACAGGGGGGGCTACGAGCAGTACTTC
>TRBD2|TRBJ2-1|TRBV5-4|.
CASSYRTSGTNNEQFF
TGTGCCAGCAGCTACCGGACTAGCGGAACAAACAATGAGCAGTTCTTC
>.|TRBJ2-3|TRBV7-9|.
CASSSRLSTDTQYF
TGTGCCAGCAGCAGCAGGCTAAGCACAGATACGCAGTATTTT
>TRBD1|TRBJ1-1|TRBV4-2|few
CASSQGRGTGRTEAFF
TGTGCCAGCAGCCAAGGGCGTGGGACAGGGAGGACTGAAGCTTTCTTT
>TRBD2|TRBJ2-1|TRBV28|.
CASYSRDAGGNEQFF
TGTGCCAGCTACAGCCGGGACGCGGGGGGCAATGAGCAGTTCTTC
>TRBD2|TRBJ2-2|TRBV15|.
CATSRSGLADNTGELFF
TGTGCCACCAGCAGATCCGGACTAGCGGATAACACCGGGGAGCTGTTTTTT
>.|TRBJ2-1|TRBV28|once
CASRRAGGSNLFF
TGTGCCAGCAGGCGGGCAGGGGGGTCTAACTTGTTCTTC
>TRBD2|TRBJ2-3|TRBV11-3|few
CASSPSGVLGTDTQYF
TGTGCCAGCAGCCCCAGCGGGGTGTTGGGCACAGATACGCAGTATTTT
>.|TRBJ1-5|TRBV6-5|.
CASRKNRESNQPQHF
TGTGCCAGCAGAAAGAACAGGGAGAGCAATCAGCCCCAGCATTTT
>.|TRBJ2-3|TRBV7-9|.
CASSFRAAPPTDTQYF
TGTGCCAGCAGCTTCAGAGCGGCGCCTCCCACAGATACGCAGTATTTT
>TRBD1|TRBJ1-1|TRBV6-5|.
CASRVGTAINTEAFF
TGTGCCAGCAGAGTCGGGACAGCAATTAACACTGAAGCTTTCTTT
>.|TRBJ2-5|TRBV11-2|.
CASSPGVLGNQETQYF
TGTGCCAGCAGCCCAGGGGTTTTGGGGAACCAAGAGACCCAGTACTTC
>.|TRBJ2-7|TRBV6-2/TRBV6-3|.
CASSTSGDYEQYF
TGTGCCAGCAGTACCTCGGGGGACTACGAGCAGTACTTC
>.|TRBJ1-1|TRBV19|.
CASSIPYTEAFF
TGTGCCAGTAGTATCCCATACACTGAAGCTTTCTTT
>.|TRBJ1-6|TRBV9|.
CASSVSGAYNSPLHF
TGTGCCAGCAGCGTATCAGGGGCGTATAATTCACCCCTCCACTTT
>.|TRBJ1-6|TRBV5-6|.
CASSLGRMFGYNSPLHF
TGTGCCAGCAGCCTCGGGAGGATGTTCGGGTATAATTCACCCCTCCACTTT
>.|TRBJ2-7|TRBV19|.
CASTHPGEDEQYF
TGTGCCAGTACCCACCCCGGGGAGGACGAGCAGTACTTC
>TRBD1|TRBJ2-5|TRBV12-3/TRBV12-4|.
CASSLRGSETQYF
TGTGCCAGCAGCCTCAGGGGGAGTGAGACCCAGTACTTC
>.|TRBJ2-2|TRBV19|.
CASRGLRDTGELFF
TGTGCCAGCAGGGGTTTGAGGGACACCGGGGAGCTGTTTTTT
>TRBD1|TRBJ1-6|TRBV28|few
CASSIGQGYNSPLHF
TGTGCCAGCAGTATAGGACAGGGGTATAATTCACCCCTCCACTTT
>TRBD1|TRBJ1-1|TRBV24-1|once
CATSLTGTTEAFF
TGTGCCACCAGTCTGACAGGGACCACTGAAGCTTTCTTT
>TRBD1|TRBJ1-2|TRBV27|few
CASSSRDRVHGYTF
TGTGCCAGCAGTTCACGGGACAGGGTCCATGGCTACACCTTC
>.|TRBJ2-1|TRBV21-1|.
CASSPSQAGGPGEQFF
TGTGCCAGCAGCCCCTCACAAGCGGGAGGGCCCGGTGAGCAGTTCTTC
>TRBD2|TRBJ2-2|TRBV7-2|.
CASSLFGTSVSGELFF
TGTGCCAGCAGCTTGTTCGGGACTAGCGTTTCCGGGGAGCTGTTTTTT
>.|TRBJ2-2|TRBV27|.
CASKLPWTGELFF
TGTGCCAGCAAACTCCCGTGGACCGGGGAGCTGTTTTTT
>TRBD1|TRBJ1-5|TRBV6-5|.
CASSLSWTGDQPQHF
TGTGCCAGCAGTCTAAGCTGGACAGGGGATCAGCCCCAGCATTTT
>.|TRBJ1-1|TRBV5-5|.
CASSLSRTGSDTEAFF
TGTGCCAGCAGCTTAAGTAGAACAGGGTCGGACACTGAAGCTTTCTTT
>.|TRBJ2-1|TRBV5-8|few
CASSLGGKEQFF
TGTGCCAGCAGCTTGGGAGGGAAGGAGCAGTTCTTC
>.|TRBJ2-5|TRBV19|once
CASSILGGDGQETQYF
TGTGCCAGTAGTATTTTAGGAGGGGACGGACAAGAGACCCAGTACTTC
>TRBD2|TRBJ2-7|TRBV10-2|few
CASSPVTSGRGLEQYF
TGCGCCAGCAGCCCTGTTACTAGCGGGAGAGGTCTCGAGCAGTACTTC
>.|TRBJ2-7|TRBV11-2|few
CASSYHLRQFEYEQYF
TGTGCCAGCAGCTACCATCTCCGACAATTCGAGTACGAGCAGTACTTC